This entry is about one T cell receptor beta chain. The data were obtained in a study of blood T cell repertoires in COVID-19. Background on the study: The analysed material was cDNA or gDNA that came from T cells, B-cell-depleted T cells, or PBMCs.

Sequencing used immunoSEQ multiplex PCR; TCRdb keeps in-frame clones, though not all of them. The sample consists of 90,000 to 150,000 clones, 85% to 90% of them appearing once. The sequenced material came from peripheral blood. The sequence came from a man in his 70s who had recovered from COVID-19.

DNA of the CDR3: TGTGCCAGCAGAGTTGACTTGAGCTCCTACAATGAGCAGTTCTTC. Translation gives CASRVDLSSYNEQFF. The rearrangement links TRBV6-5 to TRBJ2-1; D is unresolved. The CDR3 loop spans 15 amino acids. CDR1 and CDR2 (germline): MNHEY, SVGAGI. V dropped 6 bases and J dropped 0 bases, with 12 bases sitting between them.